The present entry profiles one T cell receptor (beta chain) with its context. Produced via immunoSEQ multiplex PCR; TCRdb's table is partial and in-frame only. The sample holds around 60,000 clones, just over 90% seen once. The length of the CDR3 is 15 residues. The V and J ends lost 0 bases and 5 bases, in that order; junction bases with no gene match: 5. In germline, CDR1 is LNHDA, CDR2 SQIVND (reference sequence). The data stem from a study of T cell changes during pregnancy in multiple sclerosis. The TCR sequence derives from a female donor with multiple sclerosis, enrolled in a pregnancy study. The source was CD4+ T cells from peripheral blood mononuclear cells, collected before pregnancy. The gene calls are TRBV19 and TRBJ2-5, with TRBD1 matching 8 bases. The CDR3 DNA is TGTGCCAGTAGTATAGATCCAGGGGGCAGGGAGACCCAGTACTTC. It encodes CASSIDPGGRETQYF. Based on the CDR3 plus reference TRBV19 and TRBJ2-5, the full variable domain is DGGITQSPKYLFRKEGQNVTLSCEQNLNHDAMYWYRQDPGQGLRLIYYSQIVNDFQKGDIAEGYSVSREKKESFPLTVTSAQKNPTAFYLCASSIDPGGRETQYFGPGTRLLVL.